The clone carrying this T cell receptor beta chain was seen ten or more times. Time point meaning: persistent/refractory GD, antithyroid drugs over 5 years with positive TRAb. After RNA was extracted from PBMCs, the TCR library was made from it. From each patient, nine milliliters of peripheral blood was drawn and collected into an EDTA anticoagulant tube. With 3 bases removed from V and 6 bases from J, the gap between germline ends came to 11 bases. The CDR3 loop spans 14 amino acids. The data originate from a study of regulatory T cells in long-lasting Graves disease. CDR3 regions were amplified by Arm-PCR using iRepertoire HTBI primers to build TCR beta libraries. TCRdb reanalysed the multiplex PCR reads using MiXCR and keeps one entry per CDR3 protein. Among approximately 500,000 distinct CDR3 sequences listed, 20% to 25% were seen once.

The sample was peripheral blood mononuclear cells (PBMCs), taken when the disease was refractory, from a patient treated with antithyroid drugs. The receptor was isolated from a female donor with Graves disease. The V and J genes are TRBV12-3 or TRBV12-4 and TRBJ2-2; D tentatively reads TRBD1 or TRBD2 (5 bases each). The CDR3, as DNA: TGTGCCAGCAGTTTTTCCGGGGCCCCCGGGGAGCTGTTTTTT. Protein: CASSFSGAPGELFF.